One sample yielded the 18 T cell receptor beta chains listed below, sequenced in a study of patients and donors after allogeneic stem cell transplantation (dated by TCRdb to about 2020). The library was made by RT-PCR. Sequencing instrument: NextSeq 550. The public reads were run again by TCRdb, first through fastp at Q25 and then through MiXCR, and only productive beta chains were kept. Rows are combined by CDR3 protein, so each entry shows the most common genes and DNA. This sample comprises approximately 200,000 distinct CDR3 sequences, around two fifths of them detected only once. Together, the top ten hold about 35% of the sample. Sequencing input: blood, either unsorted or a sorted T cell fraction (not recorded which). These receptors all stem from a human donor who was either an allogeneic HSCT recipient or a stem cell or donor lymphocyte infusion donor (not recorded which). It is not recorded whose cells these are; they may come from a transplant donor.

J is TRBJ2-3 and V is TRBV9; perhaps TRBD2 as D (5 bases). Germline V gene sequence: CDR1 SGDLS, CDR2 YYNGEE. The CDR3 sequence is 15 residues long. With 2 bases removed from V and 0 bases from J, the gap between germline ends came to 10 bases. The CDR3 coding sequence is TGTGCCAGCAGCGTCAGCGGTTCTAGCACAGATACGCAGTATTTT. This encodes CASSVSGSSTDTQYF.

This clonotype has more than one count but fewer than ten. The V and J genes are TRBV10-3 and TRBJ1-1; D is possibly TRBD1 (6 bases). Trimming removed 5 bases at V and 0 bases at J, with 22 bases between. Germline-derived CDR1 and CDR2 are ENHRY and SYGVKD. The length of the CDR3 is 18 residues. For the CDR3, the DNA is TGTGCCATCAGTCCTTCCAGAACAGGGTTCTCCATGAACACTGAAGCTTTCTTT. It specifies CAISPSRTGFSMNTEAFF.

There are a few counts of this clonotype. The chain carries TRBV12-3 or TRBV12-4 and TRBJ2-1, with D unresolved. This CDR3 is 17 amino acids long. Trimming took 0 bases from V and 5 from J, leaving 17 bases between them. The DNA for the CDR3 is TGTGCCAGCAGTTTAGCGCTAAAAGGTTGGGAACACAATGAGCAGTTCTTC. It specifies CASSLALKGWEHNEQFF.

This sequence joins TRBV5-1 and TRBJ2-2; possible D gene TRBD1, 6 bases. Trimming pared 4 bases from V and 4 bases from J, leaving 11 bases between. Germline CDR1 SGHRS, CDR2 YFSETQ. The CDR3 has 14 amino acids. The CDR3 DNA reads TGCGCCAGCAGCCCAGCCAGGGGCACCGGGGAGCTGTTTTTT. This sequence encodes CASSPARGTGELFF.

This rearrangement joins TRBV29-1 to TRBJ1-1; TRBD1 is a possible D gene (6 bases). Germline CDR1 is SQVTM and CDR2 is ANQGSEA. V lost 2 bases and J 7 bases, leaving 11 bases between the germline ends. This CDR3 has 12 residues. DNA of the CDR3: TGCAGCGTTGAATGGGGGGGCAGTGAAGCTTTCTTT. Encoded protein: CSVEWGGSEAFF.

The V and J genes are TRBV15 and TRBJ1-5; D uncertain. With 7 bases removed from V and 5 bases from J, the gap between germline ends came to 9 bases. CDR1 and CDR2 (germline): LNHNV, YYDKDF (reference sequence). The CDR3 has 12 residues. The CDR3 loop reads CATKSGDQPQHF. The DNA of the CDR3 is TGTGCCACCAAATCCGGGGATCAGCCCCAGCATTTT.

The chain couples TRBV7-2 to TRBJ1-5, with 7 bases aligning to TRBD1. The CDR3 has 16 amino acids. Losses at the gene ends were 1 base for V and 1 base for J; bases not matched to a gene: 4. CDR1 and CDR2 from the germline V gene are SGHTA and FQGNSA. Written as DNA, the CDR3 is TGTGCCAGCAGCTTAGTGGCAGGGGGAAGCAATCAGCCCCAGCATTTT. Its translation: CASSLVAGGSNQPQHF.

This clonotype was observed a handful of times. The V gene is TRBV18, the J gene TRBJ2-7, with D perhaps matching TRBD2 (6 bases). This CDR3 comprises 12 residues. Trimming removed 3 bases at V and 5 bases at J, with 8 bases between. Germline CDR1 KGHSH, CDR2 LQKENI. This CDR3 reads CASSPPGDEQYF. CDR3 bases: TGTGCCAGCTCACCCCCGGGGGACGAGCAGTACTTC. The whole variable domain, remainder taken from reference TRBV18 and TRBJ2-7, is NAGVMQNPRHLVRRRGQEARLRCSPMKGHSHVYWYRQLPEEGLKFMVYLQKENIIDESGMPKERFSAEFPKEGPSILRIQQVVRGDSAAYFCASSPPGDEQYFGPGTRLTVT.

The chain recombines TRBV5-1 with TRBJ2-1; no clear D. Trimming cost V 0 bases and J 5 bases, with 6 bases left between them. The CDR3 runs to 13 residues. Germline-derived CDR1 and CDR2 are SGHRS and YFSETQ. This CDR3 is CASSLELHNEQFF. CDR3 DNA: TGCGCCAGCAGCTTGGAACTCCACAATGAGCAGTTCTTC.

Regarding this clonotype: The DNA is omitted, as the CDR3 cannot be located on it reliably, and the CDR3 follows TCRdb's listing. V gene TRBV7-5 combines with J gene TRBJ1-4; TRBD1, the D gene given by the table, was not confirmed from the DNA. TRBV7-5 corresponds to a pseudogene. The length of the CDR3 is 17 amino acids, counting both ends. This chain's CDR3 is CISVPGFSTGQEEKLFF.

The chain employs TRBV12-3 or TRBV12-4 and TRBJ1-5; a weak D match, TRBD1 (6 bases). This CDR3 has 14 amino acids. V lost 3 bases and J 3 bases, leaving 9 bases between the germline ends. CDR3: CASSFGGPNQPQHF. DNA of the CDR3: TGTGCCAGCAGTTTCGGGGGCCCCAATCAGCCCCAGCATTTT.

The gene calls are TRBV3-1 and TRBJ1-1; D not resolved. CDR1 and CDR2 from the germline V gene are LGHDT and YNNKEL (reference sequence). V gave up 4 bases and J gave up 4 bases, with 16 bases separating them. The CDR3 sequence is 15 residues long. Here the CDR3 DNA reads TGTGCCAGCAGCCCATGGAGCGGAAGAGCCACTGAAGCTTTCTTT. The encoded protein is CASSPWSGRATEAFF.

The CDR3 loop reads CSAPQSSMNPLYGYTF. The CDR3 bases are TGCAGTGCTCCCCAATCCTCCATGAACCCGCTCTATGGCTACACCTTC. The V gene is TRBV20-1, the J gene TRBJ1-2; D call uncertain. CDR3 size: 16 residues. The V gene lost 5 bases and the J gene lost 4 bases, with 23 bases spanning the gap. Per the germline V gene, CDR1 is DFQATT and CDR2 is SNEGSKA (reference sequence).

This chain uses TRBV11-2 with TRBJ2-1; a possible D gene is TRBD2 (5 bases). V shed 1 base and J shed 6 bases, with 13 bases lying between them. The germline gives CDR1 SGHAT, CDR2 FQNNGV. The CDR3 spans 15 residues. The CDR3 DNA sequence: TGTGCCAGCAGCTTAGGTGGGAGTTGGGTCAATGAGCAGTTCTTC. Translating it yields CASSLGGSWVNEQFF.

This clonotype was observed a few times. V gene TRBV6-1 combines with J gene TRBJ1-4; D ambiguous. There are 10 residues in the CDR3. CDR1 is MNHNS and CDR2 is SASEGT in the germline V gene. V lost 10 bases, J lost 4 bases, and 4 bases lay in between. The CDR3 DNA is TGTGCCATCCTTAATGAAAAACTGTTTTTT. This sequence encodes CAILNEKLFF.

The rearrangement joins TRBV6-6 to TRBJ2-2; TRBD2 might be the D (5 bases). V was trimmed by 4 bases and J by 2 bases, leaving 14 bases between them. This CDR3 contains 16 residues. Germline V gene lookup returns CDR1 MNHNY and CDR2 SVGAGI (reference sequence). The DNA of the CDR3 is TGTGCCAGCAGTTTATCTCGGGGTTTAAACACCGGGGAGCTGTTTTTT. Amino acid sequence: CASSLSRGLNTGELFF.

This clonotype was seen more than once but under ten times. This chain links TRBV5-5 with TRBJ1-1, with 9 bases identical to TRBD1. Germline V CDR1 and CDR2: SGHKS, YYEKEE (reference sequence). V lost 7 bases to trimming and J lost 3 bases; unmatched junction nucleotides: 7. This CDR3 is 14 amino acids long. The CDR3 protein is CASEQGARDTEAFF. In DNA form, the CDR3 reads TGTGCCAGCGAACAGGGGGCGCGGGACACTGAAGCTTTCTTT.

The J gene is TRBJ2-2, the V gene TRBV5-5, with TRBD2 matching 10 bases. After removal of 2 bases from V and 4 bases from J, the junction contained 5 bases not matched to a gene. The CDR3 runs 16 residues. Germline CDR1 reads SGHKS; CDR2 reads YYEKEE (reference sequence). CDR3 DNA sequence: TGTGCCAGCAGCTTTCTAGCGGGAGTCGGCACCGGGGAGCTGTTTTTT. Amino acids: CASSFLAGVGTGELFF.